These 3 T cell receptor beta chains originate from one sample sequenced in a study of blood T cells in healthy people across ages. The use of a sample-barcoded 5' primer and a J-beta primer mix characterized a second PCR of roughly 6 to 11 cycles. MiXCR was run by TCRdb on the 5' RACE reads, yielding one entry per CDR3 protein. This table holds about 1.8 million distinct CDR3 sequences, about 50% found once. The source material was blood. The source is a middle-aged woman in good health.

This chain connects TRBV24-1 to TRBJ1-2; D might be TRBD1 (5 bases). CDR3 length: 15 amino acids. Trimming shortened V by 5 bases and J by 9 bases, and 21 bases separated the two germline ends. The germline CDR1 and CDR2 sequences are KGHDR and SFDVKD. The CDR3 protein is CATSGDLGPSRSYTF. CDR3 nucleotide sequence: TGTGCCACCAGTGGGGACTTGGGCCCCTCTAGGAGCTACACCTTC.

V gene TRBV28 combines with J gene TRBJ1-2; 9 nucleotides align to TRBD1. V was clipped by 6 bases and J by 7 bases; unmatched bases: 6. The CDR3 has 13 residues. Germline V gene lookup returns CDR1 MDHEN and CDR2 SYDVKM. CDR3 in amino acids: CASRTGGAGGYTF. CDR3 nucleotide sequence: TGTGCCAGCAGAACAGGGGGCGCGGGTGGCTACACCTTC.

The table lists this clonotype with a few counts. In DNA, the CDR3 is TGTGCCAGCAGCGCGGGGGCAGATGAAGCTTTCTTT. Its translation is CASSAGADEAFF. The rearrangement links TRBV9 to TRBJ1-1; perhaps TRBD1 as D (6 bases). Germline V gene lookup returns CDR1 SGDLS and CDR2 YYNGEE. The CDR3 consists of 12 residues. Trimming stripped 3 bases from V and 7 bases from J, with 10 bases between.